This T cell receptor beta chain came from a study of blood T cell repertoires in COVID-19. Study details: Samples representing acute and convalescent COVID-19 were sourced from the United States, Italy and Spain. T cells, B-cell-depleted T cells, or PBMCs provided the cDNA or gDNA that served as material.

In the original workflow: Amplification of reference gene primers provided the estimated nucleated cell counts. Method: immunoSEQ multiplex PCR; TCRdb's copy keeps in-frame clones and lacks some. V, J and clone size derive from that table, while D and trimming were established from the DNA sequence. The sample lists around 96,000 clones; 90% to 95% were seen once. V lost 3 bases, J lost 5 bases, and 11 bases lay in between. The length of the CDR3 is 13 residues. In germline, CDR1 is DFQATT, CDR2 SNEGSKA (reference sequence). The sequence was obtained from a human donor with active COVID-19. The donor label of this sample is uncertain. The chain is built from TRBV20-1 and TRBJ1-5, with D unclear. Sequences were obtained from peripheral blood. The CDR3 is CSASGTSDQPQHF. The CDR3 nucleotides are TGCAGTGCTAGTGGCACCAGTGATCAGCCCCAGCATTTT.